This section outlines one T cell receptor beta chain sequence together with its context. The clone's antigen remains unknown. No clone much larger than this one lies a single base away; base qualities are absent. Libraries were built with PCR. Data came from an Illumina HiSeq 4000. High-throughput sequencing was used to profile the TCR beta-chain CDR3 region of every patient. As for the authors' bioinformatics: A classifier to discriminate distant-metastatic papillary thyroid cancer patients was built from CDR3 differences across clinicopathological groups. The Shannon index was used to assess repertoire diversity, and the Morisita-Horn index was used to assess tumor-blood repertoire similarity. In-frame beta chains were kept once TCRdb had trimmed the public reads at Q25 with fastp and called clones with MiXCR. TCRdb's processing, not the study's, gives the V and J calls here. In all, the sample holds tens of thousands of clones, and over 25% of those were seen once. The ten largest clones represent roughly 18% of the sample.

The sample belongs to a study of metastatic and nonmetastatic thyroid tumors (dated by TCRdb to about 2020). Notes on the research overall: Repertoires from peripheral blood and from tumor or nodule tissue samples of malignant and benign thyroid patients were compared.

None of the patients had been given any treatment before thyroid surgery. The study retrospectively analysed patient clinical samples collected from the early 2010s to the late 2010s using T-cell receptor beta sequencing. Study-level results and caveats: In both blood and tumor samples, TCR beta diversity was reported to be significantly higher in malignant tumors than in benign nodules.

The CDR3 spans 13 residues, from the cysteine through the phenylalanine. CDR3 DNA only is kept here, 39 bases in frame from base 1. Per the germline V gene, KGHDR is the CDR1 and SFDVKD is the CDR2. V trim: 7 bases; J trim: 2 bases; unmatched bases: 3. This sequence uses TRBV24-1 and TRBJ1-1; 7 central bases correspond to TRBD1. What was sequenced was blood. This receptor was taken from a male donor with papillary thyroid cancer or a benign thyroid nodule (not recorded which). Some clones in this sample may be carry-over from other donors' samples. This receptor has the CDR3 CATRGQFNTEAFF. The nucleotides are TGTGCCACCAGGGGACAGTTCAACACTGAAGCTTTCTTT.